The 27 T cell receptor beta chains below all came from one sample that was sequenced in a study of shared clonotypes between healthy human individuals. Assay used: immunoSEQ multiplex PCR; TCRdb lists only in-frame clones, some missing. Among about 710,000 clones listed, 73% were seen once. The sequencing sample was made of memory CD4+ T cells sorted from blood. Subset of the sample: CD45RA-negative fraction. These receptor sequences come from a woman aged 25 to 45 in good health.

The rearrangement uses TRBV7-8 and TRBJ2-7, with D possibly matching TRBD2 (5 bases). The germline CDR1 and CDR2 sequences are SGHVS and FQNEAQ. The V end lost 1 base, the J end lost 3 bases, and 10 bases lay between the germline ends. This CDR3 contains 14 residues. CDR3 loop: CASSLGGDRYEQYF. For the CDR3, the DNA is TGTGCCAGCAGCTTAGGGGGAGATCGCTACGAGCAGTACTTC.

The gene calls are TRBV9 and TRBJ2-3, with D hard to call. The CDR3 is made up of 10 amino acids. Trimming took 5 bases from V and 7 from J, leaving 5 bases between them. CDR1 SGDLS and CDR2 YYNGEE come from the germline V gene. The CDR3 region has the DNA TGTGCCAGCAGAAACAATACGCAGTATTTT. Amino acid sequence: CASRNNTQYF.

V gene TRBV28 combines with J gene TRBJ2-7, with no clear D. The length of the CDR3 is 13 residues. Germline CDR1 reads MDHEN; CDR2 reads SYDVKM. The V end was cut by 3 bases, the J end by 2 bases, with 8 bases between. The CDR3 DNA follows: TGTGCCAGCAGTTTCTCTGCCCCCTACGAGCAGTACTTC. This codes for CASSFSAPYEQYF.

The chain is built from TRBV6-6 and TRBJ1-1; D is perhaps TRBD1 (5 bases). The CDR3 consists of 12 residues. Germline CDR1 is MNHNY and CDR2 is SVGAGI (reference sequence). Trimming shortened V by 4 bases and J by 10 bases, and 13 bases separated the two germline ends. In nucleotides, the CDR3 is TGTGCCAGCAGTTTAGGCAGGGCTTTAGCTTTCTTT. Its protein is CASSLGRALAFF.

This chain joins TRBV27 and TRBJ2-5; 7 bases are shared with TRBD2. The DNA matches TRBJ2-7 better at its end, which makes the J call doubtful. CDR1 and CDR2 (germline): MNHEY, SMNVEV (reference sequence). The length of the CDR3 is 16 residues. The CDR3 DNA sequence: TGTGCCAGCAGTTCCGAAAGTGGCCAGCGGGGCTACGAGCAGTACTTC. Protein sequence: CASSSESGQRGYEQYF.

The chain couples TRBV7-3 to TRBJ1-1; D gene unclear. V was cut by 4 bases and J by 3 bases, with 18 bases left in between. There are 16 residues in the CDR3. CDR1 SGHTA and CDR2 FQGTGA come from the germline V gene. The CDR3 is CASSSNFKGGYTEAFF. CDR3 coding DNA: TGTGCCAGCAGCTCGAACTTTAAGGGCGGCTACACTGAAGCTTTCTTT. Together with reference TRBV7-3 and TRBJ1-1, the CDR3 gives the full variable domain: GAGVSQTPSNKVTEKGKYVELRCDPISGHTALYWYRQSLGQGPEFLIYFQGTGAADDSGLPNDRFFAVRPEGSVSTLKIQRTERGDSAVYLCASSSNFKGGYTEAFFGQGTRLTVV.

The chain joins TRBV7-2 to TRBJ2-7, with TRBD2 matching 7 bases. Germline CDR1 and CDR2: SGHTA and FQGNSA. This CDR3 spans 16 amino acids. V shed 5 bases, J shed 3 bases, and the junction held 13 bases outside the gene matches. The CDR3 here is CASSPTPAGAGYEQYF. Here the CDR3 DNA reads TGTGCCAGCAGCCCTACGCCCGCGGGAGCGGGCTACGAGCAGTACTTC. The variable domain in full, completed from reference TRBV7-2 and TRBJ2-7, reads GAGVSQSPSNKVTEKGKDVELRCDPISGHTALYWYRQSLGQGLEFLIYFQGNSAPDKSGLPSDRFSAERTGGSVSTLTIQRTQQEDSAVYLCASSPTPAGAGYEQYFGPGTRLTVT.

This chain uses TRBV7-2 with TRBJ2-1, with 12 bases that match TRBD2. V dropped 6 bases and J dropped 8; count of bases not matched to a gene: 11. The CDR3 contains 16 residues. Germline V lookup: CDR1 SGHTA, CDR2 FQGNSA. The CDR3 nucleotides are TGTGCCAGCAGTTCGAACGCCCTAGCGGGAGGGCATGAGCAGTTCTTC. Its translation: CASSSNALAGGHEQFF.

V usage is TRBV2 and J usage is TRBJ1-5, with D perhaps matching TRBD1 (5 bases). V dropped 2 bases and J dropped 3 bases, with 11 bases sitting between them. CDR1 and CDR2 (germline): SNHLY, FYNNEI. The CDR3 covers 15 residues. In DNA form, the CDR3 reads TGTGCCAGCAGTGAACAGGGACCCTCCAATCAGCCCCAGCATTTT. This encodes CASSEQGPSNQPQHF.

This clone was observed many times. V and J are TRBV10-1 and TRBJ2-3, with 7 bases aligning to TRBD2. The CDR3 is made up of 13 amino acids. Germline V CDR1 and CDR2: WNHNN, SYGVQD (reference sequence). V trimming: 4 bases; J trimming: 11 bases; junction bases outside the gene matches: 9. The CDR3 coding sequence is TGCGCCAGCAGTGTAAGCGGGGATGAGGTGCAGTATTTT. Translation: CASSVSGDEVQYF.

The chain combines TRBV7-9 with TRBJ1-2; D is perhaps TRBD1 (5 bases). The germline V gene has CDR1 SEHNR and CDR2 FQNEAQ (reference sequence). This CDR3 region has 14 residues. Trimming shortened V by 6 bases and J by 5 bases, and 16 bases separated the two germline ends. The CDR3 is CASSGASARYGYTF. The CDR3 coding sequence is TGTGCCAGCAGTGGGGCCTCCGCTCGGTATGGCTACACCTTC. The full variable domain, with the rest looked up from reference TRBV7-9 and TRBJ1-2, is DTGVSQNPRHKITKRGQNVTFRCDPISEHNRLYWYRQTLGQGPEFLTYFQNEAQLEKSRLLSDRFSAERPKGSFSTLEIQRTEQGDSAMYLCASSGASARYGYTFGSGTRLTVV.

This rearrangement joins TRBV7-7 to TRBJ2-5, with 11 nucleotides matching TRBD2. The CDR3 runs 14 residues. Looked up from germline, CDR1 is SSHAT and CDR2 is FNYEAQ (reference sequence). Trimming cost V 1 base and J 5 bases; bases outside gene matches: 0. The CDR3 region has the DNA TGTGCCAGCAGCTTAGGACTAGCGGGGGAGACCCAGTACTTC. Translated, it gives CASSLGLAGETQYF.

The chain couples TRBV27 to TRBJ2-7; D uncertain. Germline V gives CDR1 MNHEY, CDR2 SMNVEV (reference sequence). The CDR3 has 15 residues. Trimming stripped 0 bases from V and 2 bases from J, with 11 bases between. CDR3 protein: CASSLSWTSTYEQYF. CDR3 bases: TGTGCCAGCAGTTTATCCTGGACGTCTACCTACGAGCAGTACTTC.

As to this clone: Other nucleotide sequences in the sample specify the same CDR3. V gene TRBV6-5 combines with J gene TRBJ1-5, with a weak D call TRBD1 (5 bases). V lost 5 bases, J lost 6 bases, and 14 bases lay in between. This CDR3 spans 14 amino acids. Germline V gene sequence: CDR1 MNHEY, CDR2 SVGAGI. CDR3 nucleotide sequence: TGTGCCAGCAGTAGAACAGGTTTGGGTCAGCCCCAGCATTTT. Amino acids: CASSRTGLGQPQHF.

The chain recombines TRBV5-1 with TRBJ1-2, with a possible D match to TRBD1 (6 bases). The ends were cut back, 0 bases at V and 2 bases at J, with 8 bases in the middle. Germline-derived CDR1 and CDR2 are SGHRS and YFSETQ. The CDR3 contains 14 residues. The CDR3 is CASSLAGANYGYTF. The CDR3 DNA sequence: TGCGCCAGCAGCTTGGCAGGGGCAAACTATGGCTACACCTTC.

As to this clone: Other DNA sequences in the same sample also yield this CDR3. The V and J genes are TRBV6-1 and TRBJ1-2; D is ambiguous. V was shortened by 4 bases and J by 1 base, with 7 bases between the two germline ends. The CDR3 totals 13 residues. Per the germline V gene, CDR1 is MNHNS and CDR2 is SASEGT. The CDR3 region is CASSVADNYGYTF. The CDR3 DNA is TGTGCCAGCAGTGTGGCAGATAACTATGGCTACACCTTC.

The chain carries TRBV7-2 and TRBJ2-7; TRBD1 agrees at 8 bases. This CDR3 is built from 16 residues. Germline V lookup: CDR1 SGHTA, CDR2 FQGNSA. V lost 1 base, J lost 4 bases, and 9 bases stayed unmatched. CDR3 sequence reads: CASSLETGVPIYEQYF. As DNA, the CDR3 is TGTGCCAGCAGCTTAGAGACAGGGGTCCCTATTTACGAGCAGTACTTC.

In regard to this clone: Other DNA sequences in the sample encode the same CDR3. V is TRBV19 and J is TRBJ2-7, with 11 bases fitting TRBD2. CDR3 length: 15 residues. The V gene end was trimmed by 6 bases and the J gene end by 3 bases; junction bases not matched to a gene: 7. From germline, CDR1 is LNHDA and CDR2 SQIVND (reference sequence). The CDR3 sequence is CASSVSGRAGYEQYF. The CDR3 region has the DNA TGTGCCAGTAGCGTTAGCGGGAGGGCCGGCTACGAGCAGTACTTC.

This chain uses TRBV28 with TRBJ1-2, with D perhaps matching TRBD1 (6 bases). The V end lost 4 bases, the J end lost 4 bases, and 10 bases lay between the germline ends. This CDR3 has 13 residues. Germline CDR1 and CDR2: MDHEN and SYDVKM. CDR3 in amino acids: CASSSGHRYGYTF. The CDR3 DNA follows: TGTGCCAGCAGTTCGGGACACCGCTATGGCTACACCTTC.

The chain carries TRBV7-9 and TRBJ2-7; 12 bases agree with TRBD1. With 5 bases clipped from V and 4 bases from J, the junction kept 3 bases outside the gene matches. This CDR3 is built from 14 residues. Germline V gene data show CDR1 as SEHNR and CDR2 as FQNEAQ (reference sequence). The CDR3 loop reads CASSRGQGAYEQYF. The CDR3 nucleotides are TGTGCCAGCAGCAGGGGACAGGGGGCTTACGAGCAGTACTTC.

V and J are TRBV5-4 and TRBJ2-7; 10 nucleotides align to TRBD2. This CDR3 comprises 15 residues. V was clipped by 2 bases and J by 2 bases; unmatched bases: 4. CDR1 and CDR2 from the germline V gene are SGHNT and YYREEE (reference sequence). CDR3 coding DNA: TGTGCCAGCAGCTTACAAGCGGGGGGGACCTACGAGCAGTACTTC. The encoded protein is CASSLQAGGTYEQYF.

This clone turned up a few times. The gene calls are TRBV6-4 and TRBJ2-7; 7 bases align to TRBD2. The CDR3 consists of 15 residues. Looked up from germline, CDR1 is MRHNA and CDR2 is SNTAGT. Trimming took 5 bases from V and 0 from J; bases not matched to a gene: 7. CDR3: CASSPHAGVSYEQYF. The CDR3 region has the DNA TGTGCCAGCAGTCCCCATGCGGGAGTCTCCTACGAGCAGTACTTC.

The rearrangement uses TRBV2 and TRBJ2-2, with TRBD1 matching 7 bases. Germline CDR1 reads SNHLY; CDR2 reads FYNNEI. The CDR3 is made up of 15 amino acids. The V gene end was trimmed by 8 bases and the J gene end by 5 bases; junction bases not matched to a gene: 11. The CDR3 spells CASGQEQGWTGELFF. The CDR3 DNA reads TGTGCCAGCGGACAGGAACAGGGTTGGACCGGGGAGCTGTTTTTT.

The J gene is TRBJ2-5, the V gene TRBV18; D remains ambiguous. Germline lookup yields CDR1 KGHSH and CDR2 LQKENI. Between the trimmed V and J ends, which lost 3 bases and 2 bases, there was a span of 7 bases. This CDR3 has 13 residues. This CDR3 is CASSPGRQETQYF. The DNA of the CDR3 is TGTGCCAGCTCACCCGGCAGGCAAGAGACCCAGTACTTC.

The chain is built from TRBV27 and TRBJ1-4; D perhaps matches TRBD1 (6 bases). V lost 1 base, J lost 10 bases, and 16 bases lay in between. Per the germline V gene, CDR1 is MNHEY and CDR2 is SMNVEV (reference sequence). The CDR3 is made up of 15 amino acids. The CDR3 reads CASSLWGQDSAKLFF. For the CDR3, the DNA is TGTGCCAGCAGTTTATGGGGACAAGACTCTGCAAAACTGTTTTTT.

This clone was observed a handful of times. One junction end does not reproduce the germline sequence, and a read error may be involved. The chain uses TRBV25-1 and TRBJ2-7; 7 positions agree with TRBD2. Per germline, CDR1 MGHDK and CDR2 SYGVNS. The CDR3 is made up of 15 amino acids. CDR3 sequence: CASSERAGVSHEQYF. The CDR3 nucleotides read TGTGCCAGCAGTGAAAGGGCGGGAGTCTCCCACGAGCAGTACTTC.

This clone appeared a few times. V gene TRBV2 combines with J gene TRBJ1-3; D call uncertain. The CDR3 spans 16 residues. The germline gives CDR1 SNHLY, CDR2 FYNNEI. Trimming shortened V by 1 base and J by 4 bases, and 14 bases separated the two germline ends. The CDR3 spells CASSEDGGWRGNTIYF. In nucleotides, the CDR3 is TGTGCCAGCAGTGAAGACGGTGGCTGGAGAGGAAACACCATATATTTT.